This T cell receptor beta chain was documented in a study of T-cell reconstitution after alpha-beta-depleted transplantation in children (dated by TCRdb to 2016 to 2018). About the study as a whole: Using TCR repertoire profiling, the study followed T-cell immune reconstitution in a quantitative way in children after TCRalphabeta/CD19-depleted allogeneic hematopoietic cell transplantation. Broad study findings and their caveats: Apparently early alphabetaT-cell count recovery about two months after transplant reportedly relied on only several hundred rapidly expanded clones derived from non-depleted graft cells. In some patients, the high TCRbeta diversity seen at day 60 was put down to recipient T cells and intrathymic progenitors that had survived conditioning. The frequencies of hyperexpanded clones fell over the following months, and after one year, T-cell counts and TCRbeta diversity were mostly attributed to newly produced T cells.

The library came from PCR. For sequencing, an Illumina HiSeq 2500 was employed. TCR libraries were prepared with molecular barcoding, using unique molecular identifiers to normalize TCRbeta repertoire quantification. Through fastp at Q25 and MiXCR, TCRdb rebuilt clones from the public reads, retaining in-frame beta chains. CDR3 protein sequences are deduplicated, and each keeps its most common genes and DNA. Across this sample there are about 470,000 distinct CDR3 sequences, with over 40% seen only once. The top ten hold under 35% of the sample. Trimming removed 0 bases from V and 1 base from J; the gene matches leave 7 bases unexplained. CDR1 SGHRS and CDR2 YFSETQ are derived from the germline V gene. The CDR3, from cysteine to phenylalanine, totals 18 residues. Kept here is only the CDR3 DNA, which spans 54 bases and is read in frame from base 1. The meaning of the sample's treatment or condition label: allogeneic hematopoietic cell transplantation with graft depleted of TCRalphabeta T cells and CD19 B cells. The children who served as transplant recipients had been given grafts of TCRalphabeta/CD19-depleted allogeneic hematopoietic cells.

This clonotype was counted ten times or more. Its target antigen remains unknown. Per-base qualities were not stored, and no clone one base away is much larger. The chain joins TRBV5-1 to TRBJ2-2, with 9 middle bases fitting TRBD2. The sequence was obtained from a girl aged 2 to 9 with aplastic anemia, due to receive a stem cell transplant. Sequences were derived from PBMCs, sampled before TCRalphabeta/CD19-depleted stem cell transplant. At the DNA level, the sequence is TGCGCCAGCAGCTTGGCCGTCTCTAGCGGGAAGAACACCGGGGAGCTGTTTTTT. Its protein reads: CASSLAVSSGKNTGELFF.